This T cell receptor (beta chain) was identified during a study of blood T cell repertoires in COVID-19. In the study overall: Nucleic acid was either cDNA or gDNA, and it came from T cells, B-cell-depleted T cells, or PBMCs.

This CDR3 is 13 amino acids long. The junction had 1 base not matched to a gene; V was cut back by 3 bases and J by 7 bases. Germline loops: CDR1 SGHNT, CDR2 YYREEE (reference sequence). Profiled with immunoSEQ multiplex PCR; TCRdb holds only in-frame clones, not every one. The data show over 80,000 clones, roughly nine tenths seen once. Input material: peripheral blood. The gene calls are TRBV5-4 and TRBJ2-1, with 10 bases identical to TRBD1. The sequence was collected from a human donor with active COVID-19. The donor label of this sample is uncertain. CDR3 sequence reads: CASSWGQGNEQFF. CDR3 bases: TGTGCCAGCAGCTGGGGACAGGGGAATGAGCAGTTCTTC.